What follows is one TCR beta chain and its context. The antigen it recognizes is unknown. No much larger clonotype is one base removed from it; base qualities were not supplied. Whole blood was collected in K2EDTA tubes by collaborating institutions according to the institutions' own protocols. Collaborator samples were shipped for TCRbeta analysis as frozen whole blood, isolated PBMCs, or DNA extracted from either sample type. TCRbeta CDR3 regions were amplified from genomic DNA using the immunoSEQ Assay, a bias-controlled multiplex PCR. As for the original processing: The number of nucleated cells in each sample was estimated by amplification of reference gene primers within the assay. Sequence reads were collapsed and filtered to measure the absolute abundance of every unique TCRbeta CDR3 rearrangement. Productive Simpson clonality was computed per sample as the square root of Simpson's diversity index over productive rearrangements. TCRdb took this table from immuneACCESS and kept in-frame rearrangements with V and J called. Such tables lack part of the clones; where checked against another copy, unresolved V genes explain under half of the gap, and the rest is unexplained. V, J and clone size reflect that table, while D and trimming were determined from the DNA. Recorded for this sample are around 220,000 clones; 85% to 90% of them occurred a single time. Together, the top ten hold roughly 4.1% of the sample.

The sample comes from a study of blood T cell repertoires in COVID-19 (TCRdb year 2020). Study-level background: Samples from collaborators originated in the United States, Italy and Spain and spanned both the acute and convalescent phases of COVID-19. Samples were obtained from the ongoing ImmuneRACE study (first 160 participants) and from 1,200 or so subjects provided by 6 global collaborators. The material from the prospective study consisted of cDNA or gDNA derived from T cells, B-cell-depleted T cells, or PBMCs. Sample metadata almost always included a de-identified subject ID, COVID-19 status, age in years and sex. A freely available public database, intended as a resource for researchers studying the immune response to SARS-CoV-2, is where the repertoires were released. HLA class I and class II types, where available, came from metadata supplied by the sample provider rather than from assay-based typing. Subjects who had been exposed to COVID-19, were actively infected with it, or had recovered from it provided the deeply sampled blood TCRbeta repertoires that made up the dataset. Study-wide findings and limitations: How much clinical and demographic metadata was included differed by source and by participant, and the metadata was provided uncurated.

The sample consisted of peripheral blood. This receptor was taken from a man aged 50-59 years with acute or convalescent COVID-19.

The CDR3 is CASSPDRLVNSPLHF. Here is the DNA: TGTGCCAGCAGCCCGGACAGGCTTGTAAATTCACCCCTCCACTTT. The sequence is built from TRBV9 and TRBJ1-6; TRBD1 aligns with 7 central bases. For CDR1 and CDR2, the germline V gene lists SGDLS and YYNGEE. Trimming takes 4 bases off V and 7 bases off J; junction bases not matched to a gene: 8. Inclusive of the bounding cysteine and phenylalanine, the CDR3 is 15 residues long. Only the CDR3 DNA is retained, 45 bases long and in frame from the first base.